One and the same sample provided the 19 T cell receptor beta chains below, sequenced in a study of cytomegalovirus exposure and HLA in healthy donors. Generated by immunoSEQ multiplex PCR, the TCRdb table keeps only in-frame clones and is missing some. The table shows over 250,000 clones, with about 90% occurring only once. The specimen sequenced was PBMCs. The origin of the receptors is a woman aged 25 to 45 in good health and CMV-seropositive.

The CDR3 nucleotides are TGTGCCAGCAGTCCGGGACAGGCAAACACTGAAGCTTTCTTT. It translates to CASSPGQANTEAFF. The rearrangement joins TRBV27 to TRBJ1-1; 8 bases line up with TRBD1. The CDR3 is 14 amino acids. CDR1 is MNHEY and CDR2 is SMNVEV in the germline V gene (reference sequence). The J segment lost 2 bases and the V segment lost 5 bases, leaving 4 bases of the junction unmatched.

J is TRBJ1-1 and V is TRBV30; D is unresolved. The CDR3 loop spans 12 amino acids. V gave up 3 bases and J gave up 1 base, with 6 bases separating them. Germline V gives CDR1 GTSNPN, CDR2 SVGIG (reference sequence). The CDR3 DNA is TGTGCCTGGAGACAGAGGAACACTGAAGCTTTCTTT. It is translated as CAWRQRNTEAFF. The full variable domain, with the rest looked up from reference TRBV30 and TRBJ1-1, is SQTIHQWPATLVQPVGSPLSLECTVEGTSNPNLYWYRQAAGRGLQLLFYSVGIGQISSEVPQNLSASRPQDRQFILSSKKLLLSDSGFYLCAWRQRNTEAFFGQGTRLTVV.

Concerning this clone itself: One end of the junction fails to match germline, which may point to a read error. This chain joins TRBV7-7 and TRBJ2-5; 10 bases are shared with TRBD2. From germline, CDR1 is SSHAT and CDR2 FNYEAQ (reference sequence). CDR3 length equals 14 residues. CDR3 amino acids: CASSVAGGGETQYF. For the CDR3, the DNA is TGTGCCAGCAGCGTAGCGGGGGGCGGGGAGACCCAGTACTTC.

The chain carries TRBV27 and TRBJ2-3; TRBD2 matches 8 bases. Germline-derived CDR1 and CDR2 are MNHEY and SMNVEV (reference sequence). The CDR3 consists of 15 residues. V lost 6 bases to trimming and J lost 4 bases; unmatched junction nucleotides: 9. The CDR3 sequence is CASSLAGGLADTQYF. The CDR3 coding sequence is TGTGCCAGCAGCCTCGCGGGGGGACTAGCAGATACGCAGTATTTT.

J is TRBJ2-1 and V is TRBV5-1; maybe TRBD1 (5 bases). The CDR3 has 16 residues. Trimming removed 0 bases at V and 0 bases at J, with 10 bases between. The germline gives CDR1 SGHRS, CDR2 YFSETQ. The CDR3 sequence is CASSLVGQGSYNEQFF. The CDR3 nucleotides read TGCGCCAGCAGCTTGGTGGGGCAAGGCTCCTACAATGAGCAGTTCTTC. The full variable domain, in which reference TRBV5-1 and TRBJ2-1 provide the parts outside the CDR3, is KAGVTQTPRYLIKTRGQQVTLSCSPISGHRSVSWYQQTPGQGLQFLFEYFSETQRNKGNFPGRFSGRQFSNSRSEMNVSTLELGDSALYLCASSLVGQGSYNEQFFGPGTRLTVL.

This clone was recorded only once. Distinct nucleotide sequences in the sample also encode this CDR3. This rearrangement joins TRBV28 to TRBJ1-5; D not certain. The V end was cut by 2 bases, the J end by 2 bases, with 7 bases between. Germline values: CDR1 MDHEN, CDR2 SYDVKM. This CDR3 region has 14 residues. CDR3: CASSLRDRNQPQHF. DNA of the CDR3: TGTGCCAGCAGTTTAAGGGATCGCAATCAGCCCCAGCATTTT.

This rearrangement joins TRBV30 to TRBJ2-1, with D possibly called TRBD1 or TRBD2 (7 bases each). V dropped 3 bases and J dropped 7 bases, with 10 bases sitting between them. The CDR3 extends over 12 amino acids. Per the germline V gene, CDR1 is GTSNPN and CDR2 is SVGIG (reference sequence). For the CDR3, the DNA is TGTGCCTGGAGCAGGGGGGGAAATGAGCAGTTCTTC. Its translation: CAWSRGGNEQFF. Based on the CDR3 plus reference TRBV30 and TRBJ2-1, the full variable domain is SQTIHQWPATLVQPVGSPLSLECTVEGTSNPNLYWYRQAAGRGLQLLFYSVGIGQISSEVPQNLSASRPQDRQFILSSKKLLLSDSGFYLCAWSRGGNEQFFGPGTRLTVL.

CDR3 sequence reads: CASSPGTSADNEQFF. The CDR3 DNA reads as TGTGCCAGCAGCCCAGGGACTAGCGCCGACAATGAGCAGTTCTTC. V and J are TRBV4-2 and TRBJ2-1; 10 bases are shared with TRBD2. The germline gives CDR1 LGHNA, CDR2 YNFKEQ. The CDR3 sequence is 15 residues long. The V and J ends lost 4 bases and 5 bases, in that order; junction bases with no gene match: 5.

The chain combines TRBV6-5 with TRBJ1-1; D is ambiguous. The CDR3 sequence is 14 residues long. The V end was cut by 4 bases, the J end by 4 bases, with 13 bases between. In germline, CDR1 is MNHEY, CDR2 SVGAGI. CDR3 loop: CASSSRAPGTEAFF. In DNA, the CDR3 is TGTGCCAGCAGTTCTCGGGCTCCGGGCACTGAAGCTTTCTTT.

The chain carries TRBV13 and TRBJ1-2; the match to TRBD1 covers 8 bases. Germline CDR1 reads PRHDT; CDR2 reads FYEKMQ (reference sequence). V was pared by 5 bases and J by 8 bases, with 7 bases of the junction left unmatched. CDR3 length: 13 amino acids. CDR3 nucleotide sequence: TGTGCCAGCAGCCAAGGACAGGGTTTCGGCTACACCTTC. It yields the protein CASSQGQGFGYTF. The complete variable domain, with remaining parts taken from reference TRBV13 and TRBJ1-2, reads AAGVIQSPRHLIKEKRETATLKCYPIPRHDTVYWYQQGPGQDPQFLISFYEKMQSDKGSIPDRFSAQQFSDYHSELNMSSLELGDSALYFCASSQGQGFGYTFGSGTRLTVV.

The V call is TRBV27, the J call TRBJ2-3; 12 bases fit TRBD1. The CDR3 runs to 18 residues. Germline V gives CDR1 MNHEY, CDR2 SMNVEV (reference sequence). The V and J ends lost 5 bases and 4 bases, in that order; junction bases with no gene match: 13. The CDR3: CASSNRDRGLRDADTQYF. CDR3 bases: TGTGCCAGCAGTAACCGGGACAGGGGGCTAAGAGACGCAGATACGCAGTATTTT.

This chain joins TRBV2 and TRBJ2-1, with D perhaps matching TRBD1 (5 bases). Germline V lookup: CDR1 SNHLY, CDR2 FYNNEI. The CDR3 runs 16 residues. V lost 2 bases and J 4 bases, leaving 15 bases between the germline ends. CDR3: CASSEPVGLPYNEQFF. CDR3 sequence (DNA): TGTGCCAGCAGTGAACCAGTGGGGCTTCCTTACAATGAGCAGTTCTTC. The full variable domain, rest sourced from reference TRBV2 and TRBJ2-1, is EPEVTQTPSHQVTQMGQEVILRCVPISNHLYFYWYRQILGQKVEFLVSFYNNEISEKSEIFDDQFSVERPDGSNFTLKIRSTKLEDSAMYFCASSEPVGLPYNEQFFGPGTRLTVL.

The chain joins TRBV28 to TRBJ1-1, with D perhaps TRBD1 (5 bases). This CDR3 contains 13 residues. Germline V gene data show CDR1 as MDHEN and CDR2 as SYDVKM. Trimming removed 2 bases from V and 3 bases from J, with 7 bases in between. The CDR3, as DNA: TGTGCCAGCAGTTTAGGGGGTGACACTGAAGCTTTCTTT. It is translated as CASSLGGDTEAFF. The entire variable domain, with the rest obtained from reference TRBV28 and TRBJ1-1, is as follows: DVKVTQSSRYLVKRTGEKVFLECVQDMDHENMFWYRQDPGLGLRLIYFSYDVKMKEKGDIPEGYSVSREKKERFSLILESASTNQTSMYLCASSLGGDTEAFFGQGTRLTVV.

V gene TRBV5-6 combines with J gene TRBJ2-4, with D maybe TRBD1 (5 bases). Looked up from germline, CDR1 is SGHDT and CDR2 is YYEEEE. Trimming shortened V by 4 bases and J by 9 bases, and 23 bases separated the two germline ends. The CDR3 has 16 residues. The CDR3 here is CASSANLKGRQGIQYF. CDR3 DNA sequence: TGTGCCAGCAGCGCGAACCTAAAGGGGCGCCAGGGCATTCAGTACTTC. The full variable domain, its missing parts supplied by reference TRBV5-6 and TRBJ2-4, is DAGVTQSPTHLIKTRGQQVTLRCSPKSGHDTVSWYQQALGQGPQFIFQYYEEEERQRGNFPDRFSGHQFPNYSSELNVNALLLGDSALYLCASSANLKGRQGIQYFGAGTRLSVL.

For this clone: The same CDR3 is also encoded by other DNA sequences in this sample. The V gene is TRBV27, the J gene TRBJ2-7; D gene ambiguous. The CDR3 has 13 amino acids. The V end lost 3 bases, the J end lost 0 bases, and 6 bases lay between the germline ends. Germline V CDR1 and CDR2: MNHEY, SMNVEV (reference sequence). The CDR3 sequence: CASSFGFSYEQYF. In DNA form, the CDR3 reads TGTGCCAGCAGTTTCGGATTCTCCTACGAGCAGTACTTC.

This clone was counted ten times or more. The chain employs TRBV6-4 and TRBJ2-1, with 13 bases lining up with TRBD2. Germline CDR1 is MRHNA and CDR2 is SNTAGT. The trim removed 8 bases at V and 5 bases at J, leaving 3 bases unmatched. The CDR3 has 14 amino acids. CDR3 coding DNA: TGTGCCAGCCCACTAGCGGGAGGGAACAATGAGCAGTTCTTC. It encodes CASPLAGGNNEQFF.

The DNA for the CDR3 is TGTGCCAGCAGCTTGGGGGGACAGAGCACTGAAGCTTTCTTT. It encodes CASSLGGQSTEAFF. V is TRBV5-4 and J is TRBJ1-1, with 7 bases lining up with TRBD1. The V segment lost 0 bases and the J segment 4 bases; nucleotides outside the gene matches: 3. Germline V gene data show CDR1 as SGHNT and CDR2 as YYREEE (reference sequence). The CDR3 is 14 amino acids.

This clone was observed once. The J gene is TRBJ2-1, the V gene TRBV25-1; 11 bases map to TRBD1. Germline V lookup: CDR1 MGHDK, CDR2 SYGVNS. V was pared by 6 bases and J by 9 bases, with 7 bases of the junction left unmatched. This CDR3 has 14 amino acids. CDR3 bases: TGTGCCAGCAGGGGACAGGGGGGAATGCTTGAGCAGTTCTTC. Its protein is CASRGQGGMLEQFF.

This chain joins TRBV27 and TRBJ1-2, with 8 bases identical to TRBD1. Per germline, CDR1 MNHEY and CDR2 SMNVEV (reference sequence). This CDR3 spans 14 amino acids. Trimming removed 0 bases from V and 6 bases from J; junction bases left unmatched: 3. This CDR3 reads CASSLSGQGDGYTF. CDR3 DNA: TGTGCCAGCAGTTTATCAGGACAGGGAGATGGCTACACCTTC.